Listed below are T cell receptor beta chains from one sample, sequenced in a study of Graves' ophthalmopathy and Graves' hyperthyroidism. A single record per CDR3 protein comes from TCRdb applying MiXCR to the multiplex PCR reads. The sample yields over a million distinct CDR3 sequences, less than 45% seen once. Sequenced: peripheral blood or thyroid tissue (not recorded which). The receptors stem from an adult man with Graves' hyperthyroidism. Each CDR3 is given with its conserved first and last residue. A D gene is named only where the DNA matches it firmly. Not every row has a clone size; where given, it reads once, few, many or a size class.

clone_size j_call v_call d_call cdr3_nt cdr3_aa
once TRBJ2-5 TRBV19 NA TGTGCCGGTAGTATAGACCTGTTCGAGGGCCAAGAGACCCAGTACTTC CAGSIDLFEGQETQYF
NA TRBJ2-2 TRBV5-1 NA TGCGCCAGCAGCTTGGTCAGCAGCCAGGGAGGGGAGCTGTTTTTT CASSLVSSQGGELFF
NA TRBJ2-2 TRBV5-1 NA TGCGCCAGCAGCTTGGCCGGAGAATTCACCGGGGAGCTGTTTTTT CASSLAGEFTGELFF
NA TRBJ1-5 TRBV20-1 NA TGCAGTGCTAGCCTTAGTTATAGCAATCAGCCCCAGCATTTT CSASLSYSNQPQHF
many TRBJ1-2 TRBV29-1 NA TGCAGCGTTGATGAGGGGGGCCGCTATGGCTACACCTTC CSVDEGGRYGYTF
NA TRBJ1-1 TRBV25-1 TRBD1 TGTGCCAGCAAACAGGGGGCTGCGACTGAAGCTTTCTTT CASKQGAATEAFF
many TRBJ2-7 TRBV29-1 NA TGCAGCGTTGTACCCGGGGAAAGCTCCTACGAGCAGTACTTC CSVVPGESSYEQYF
many TRBJ2-7 TRBV15 TRBD1 TGTGCCACCAGCAGAGATGTGGGACAGGGAGCTTACGAGCAGTACTTC CATSRDVGQGAYEQYF
NA TRBJ1-2 TRBV10-3 NA TGTGCCATCAGCAGCTCCTATGGCTACACCTTC CAISSSYGYTF
NA TRBJ1-4 TRBV20-1 NA TGCAGTGCAAAACAAATAGCGTTTTTT CSAKQIAFF
few TRBJ1-5 TRBV10-3 NA TGTGCCATCAGTGAGTTAACAGGGCCGAATCAGCCCCAGCATTTT CAISELTGPNQPQHF
NA TRBJ1-1 TRBV5-1 NA TGCGCCAGCAGCTTGGAATTCATAGGCACTGAAGCTTTCTTT CASSLEFIGTEAFF
NA TRBJ1-4 TRBV29-1 TRBD1 TGCAGCGTGAGACAGGGTCTACGCACAAATGAAAAACTGTTTTTT CSVRQGLRTNEKLFF
NA TRBJ1-5 TRBV7-9 NA TGTGCCAGCAGCTCCGGGACGCACCAAGAGACCCAGCATTTT CASSSGTHQETQHF
many TRBJ2-7 TRBV7-2 TRBD1 TGTGCCAGCAGCGCACGACAGGGGCACTCCTACGAGCAGTACTTC CASSARQGHSYEQYF
many TRBJ2-7 TRBV7-2 NA TGTGCCAGCAGCGAAACCAGCTACGAGCAGTACTTC CASSETSYEQYF
many TRBJ2-7 TRBV9 TRBD2 TGTGCCAGCGGCCCCAGCGGGAGCTTCTACGAGCAGTACTTC CASGPSGSFYEQYF
once TRBJ2-6 TRBV19 NA TGTGCCAGTTTTGGGGGCGCTGGGGCCAACGTCCTGACTTTC CASFGGAGANVLTF